This is a list of T cell receptor beta chains from one sample in a study of CD8 T cells in ankylosing spondylitis. One entry per CDR3 protein, called by TCRdb with MiXCR from the 5' RACE reads. The sample shows about 750,000 distinct CDR3 sequences, roughly 20% of them seen only once. The sample comprised blood, either unsorted or a sorted T cell fraction (not recorded which). All receptors derive from a male donor with ankylosing spondylitis. CDR3s include the opening cysteine and the closing phenylalanine or tryptophan. The D gene is left open where the match is weak. Some rows have no size entry. The others give once, few or many, or a class for an expanded clone.

cdr3_nt	cdr3_aa	d_call	clone_size	j_call	v_call
TGTGCCACCAGTGATTGGGGCCCTTACAATGAGCAGTTCTTC	CATSDWGPYNEQFF	NA	few	TRBJ2-1	TRBV24-1
TGTGCCAGCAGTTTAGGTGTTATCCTTGATAGCACAGATACGCAGTATTTT	CASSLGVILDSTDTQYF	NA	few	TRBJ2-3	TRBV12-3/TRBV12-4
TGTGCCAGCAGGCTGATTAGCGGGAGGGACACCGGGGAGCTGTTTTTT	CASRLISGRDTGELFF	TRBD2	NA	TRBJ2-2	TRBV12-3/TRBV12-4
TGCAGTGCTAGACAGGTTGCTATGGGCTACACCTTC	CSARQVAMGYTF	NA	many	TRBJ1-2	TRBV20-1
TGTGCCAGCAGCGCCAGACTAGCGGGGGTCGACGAGCAGTACTTC	CASSARLAGVDEQYF	TRBD2	NA	TRBJ2-7	TRBV7-2
TGCAGTGCTAGTATGACCCCGGAGAAGGTTGGAAACACCATATATTTT	CSASMTPEKVGNTIYF	NA	many	TRBJ1-3	TRBV20-1
TGTGCCAGCAGCGTCTATGGGGGGCCAGGCGGGGCCCAGTACTTC	CASSVYGGPGGAQYF	NA	few	TRBJ2-5	TRBV5-6
TGTGCCAGCTCACCACAGGAGGGCCATTACGAGCAGTACTTC	CASSPQEGHYEQYF	NA	NA	TRBJ2-7	TRBV18
TGTGCCAGCAGTAGGGGAGGCCCCGGAGGTGAGCAGTACTTC	CASSRGGPGGEQYF	NA	few	TRBJ2-7	TRBV12-3/TRBV12-4
TGTGCCAGCAGCTTAGCGTCGTCCCAGGGAGGAGAAAAACTGTTTTTT	CASSLASSQGGEKLFF	NA	NA	TRBJ1-4	TRBV7-9
TGCGCCAGCAGCCCAGGACAGGGTTTGACTGAAGCTTTCTTT	CASSPGQGLTEAFF	TRBD1	many	TRBJ1-1	TRBV4-3
TGTGCCAGCAGCCCGGGACAGTCCTCTGGAAACACCATATATTTT	CASSPGQSSGNTIYF	TRBD1	few	TRBJ1-3	TRBV4-3
TGTGCCAGCAGCTATAGCGGGGGCCCCAGGTATTTT	CASSYSGGPRYF	TRBD2	few	TRBJ2-3	TRBV7-2
TGTGCCAGCAGTGACATTTTTCATGGCTACACCTTC	CASSDIFHGYTF	NA	NA	TRBJ1-2	TRBV2
TGTGCCAGCAGGAGGGAAAAAGGTCCCTACGAGCAGTACTTC	CASRREKGPYEQYF	NA	NA	TRBJ2-7	TRBV2
TGTGCCACCAGAAGGGGGGCAAGCGGTGAAGCTTTCTTT	CATRRGASGEAFF	NA	few	TRBJ1-1	TRBV24-1
TGTGCCAGCAGTTTATCCACAGGGAGCATAGACTACGAGCAGTACTTC	CASSLSTGSIDYEQYF	NA	few	TRBJ2-7	TRBV12-3/TRBV12-4
TGCGCCAGCAGCTTGAGGGAAGCCGATACGCAGTATTTT	CASSLREADTQYF	NA	few	TRBJ2-3	TRBV5-1
TGTGCCAGCGGTCGGCGAGATCTCCTTAATGAGCAGTTCTTC	CASGRRDLLNEQFF	NA	NA	TRBJ2-1	TRBV28
TGTGCCAGCAGTCGACTAGCAGATACGCAGTATTTT	CASSRLADTQYF	NA	many	TRBJ2-3	TRBV12-3/TRBV12-4
TGTGCCACCAGTGACAGAATTTATGACGAGCAGTACTTC	CATSDRIYDEQYF	NA	NA	TRBJ2-7	TRBV24-1
TGTGCCAGCAGAGGGCTAGCGGGAGATACCGGGGAGCTGTTTTTT	CASRGLAGDTGELFF	TRBD2	NA	TRBJ2-2	TRBV12-3/TRBV12-4
TGCAGCGTTGAAGGCCCTACAGAGGCGGGTGGCTACACCTTC	CSVEGPTEAGGYTF	NA	few	TRBJ1-2	TRBV29-1
TGTGCCAGCAGTACCGATAAACCGGGACTCCGGGACACCTTC	CASSTDKPGLRDTF	NA	few	TRBJ1-2	TRBV12-3/TRBV12-4
TGTGCCAGCAGTTTTCCGGTAGGGAGATCGGCAGCCAAGGATGAGCAGTTCTTC	CASSFPVGRSAAKDEQFF	NA	NA	TRBJ2-1	TRBV28
TGTGCCAGCGGGGACAGGGGAGGCTATGGCTACACCTTC	CASGDRGGYGYTF	TRBD1	NA	TRBJ1-2	TRBV27
TGTGCCAGCAGTTATAGGCAGGGTACTGGAGGAAATGAAGCTTTCTTT	CASSYRQGTGGNEAFF	NA	few	TRBJ1-1	TRBV6-5
TGCAGGGGGGTAGGGGGCAGTGAAGCTTTCTTT	CRGVGGSEAFF	TRBD1	few	TRBJ1-1	TRBV20-1
TGTGCCAGCAGTTACGGGAAGGCGGGAAGCTCCTATAATTCACCCCTCCACTTT	CASSYGKAGSSYNSPLHF	NA	few	TRBJ1-6	TRBV6-5
TGCGCCAGCAGCCAAGCCGGGACTCTTAGTCAGCCCCAGCATTTT	CASSQAGTLSQPQHF	NA	NA	TRBJ1-5	TRBV4-1
TGTGCCAGCAGTTACTCGGTAGCGGGGGGATGGACCGGGGAGCTGTTTTTT	CASSYSVAGGWTGELFF	TRBD2	NA	TRBJ2-2	TRBV6-5
TGTGCCAGCAGCGTAGCCCAGGGCGGCACAGATACGCAGTATTTT	CASSVAQGGTDTQYF	NA	NA	TRBJ2-3	TRBV9
TGTGCCACCAGCAGATCTCAGGGGGCCACGCGGAGGACCCAGTACTTC	CATSRSQGATRRTQYF	TRBD1	NA	TRBJ2-5	TRBV15
TGTGCCACCAGCCTGAGGGCAGGATCTGGAAACACCATATATTTT	CATSLRAGSGNTIYF	NA	few	TRBJ1-3	TRBV15
TGCGCCAGCAGCCAAGAGAGTAGCGGGAGAAGCAATGAGCAGTTCTTC	CASSQESSGRSNEQFF	TRBD2	NA	TRBJ2-1	TRBV4-1
TGCGCCAGCAGCCAAGAGGTCACGAGTCGGTGGGTTGAGGCAGATACGCAGTATTTT	CASSQEVTSRWVEADTQYF	NA	NA	TRBJ2-3	TRBV4-1
TGTGCCAGCAGTTCCCTAGATAAACTGGGTCGGTACGAGCAGTACTTC	CASSSLDKLGRYEQYF	NA	few	TRBJ2-7	TRBV27
TGCGCCAGCAGCCTAGGACAGGGGCCATGGGAGACCCAGTACTTC	CASSLGQGPWETQYF	TRBD1	NA	TRBJ2-5	TRBV5-1
TGTGCCAGCCTGCGGCGGGAGACGGGCCCAGATACGCAGTATTTT	CASLRRETGPDTQYF	TRBD2	NA	TRBJ2-3	TRBV28
TGTGCCAGCAGCCCCGGGGGGCGCCCCGGGGGGGCCTATAAGGTCGGGGAGCTGTTTTTT	CASSPGGRPGGAYKVGELFF	TRBD2	few	TRBJ2-2	TRBV7-3
TGCAGTGCCCCACCACCCTACAGGGACAATGAGCAGTTCTTC	CSAPPPYRDNEQFF	NA	NA	TRBJ2-1	TRBV20-1
TGCGCCAGCAGCCAAGATGGGGCGGGGGTAGATACGCAGTATTTT	CASSQDGAGVDTQYF	TRBD2	NA	TRBJ2-3	TRBV4-3
TGCGCCAGCAGGTACGCAGGGGTCACTGGAGCTTTCTTT	CASRYAGVTGAFF	NA	NA	TRBJ1-1	TRBV4-1
TGTGCCAGCAGCACCCTAGGACGGTCATCTAATGAGCAGTTCTTC	CASSTLGRSSNEQFF	NA	NA	TRBJ2-1	TRBV21-1
TGTGCCAGCAGGCGAGCGGGAGGCTACAATGAGCAGTTCTTC	CASRRAGGYNEQFF	TRBD2	NA	TRBJ2-1	TRBV14
TGTGCCAGCAGTCCTCAGGGAATTCAAACTGAAGCTTTCTTT	CASSPQGIQTEAFF	NA	NA	TRBJ1-1	TRBV28
TGTGCCAGCAGTTTGAGTCAGGGGGGCTACGAGCAGTACTTC	CASSLSQGGYEQYF	NA	NA	TRBJ2-7	TRBV27
TGTGCCAGCAGCTTAAAGTTGTCCGGGACTAGTCTCTCCTACAATGAGCAGTTCTTC	CASSLKLSGTSLSYNEQFF	TRBD2	once	TRBJ2-1	TRBV11-1
TGCAGTGCTCAGAGCGACAGTGGACTCTATGGCTACACCTTC	CSAQSDSGLYGYTF	NA	NA	TRBJ1-2	TRBV20-1
TGTGCCAGCAGTCCCCCCCAACAGGTCGGCCAGCCCCAGCATTTT	CASSPPQQVGQPQHF	NA	NA	TRBJ1-5	TRBV28
TGTGCCAGCAGTTTATCGGGCAGGGCCTACGAGCAGTACTTC	CASSLSGRAYEQYF	NA	many	TRBJ2-7	TRBV27
TGCAGTGCTAGAGGGGACGGAATCTATTCTGAAGCTTTCTTT	CSARGDGIYSEAFF	NA	few	TRBJ1-1	TRBV20-1
TGCGCCAGCAGCCAAGATGAGAGGAGATATGGCTACACCTTC	CASSQDERRYGYTF	NA	NA	TRBJ1-2	TRBV4-1
TGCGCCAGCAGCCAGGAGCGGGGATCAGAGCAGTTCTTC	CASSQERGSEQFF	TRBD2	few	TRBJ2-1	TRBV5-1
TGCGCCAGCAGCTTGGCGGGACAGGGGGCTCCTGAAGCTTTCTTT	CASSLAGQGAPEAFF	TRBD1	few	TRBJ1-1	TRBV5-1
TGTGCCAGCATAGGGTCCAGGGGGCTCGATGGCTACACCTTC	CASIGSRGLDGYTF	TRBD1	few	TRBJ1-2	TRBV2
TGCGCCAGCAGCCAAGGGGGGGGGACCAAGGGATTAGAAGCTTTCTTT	CASSQGGGTKGLEAFF	NA	few	TRBJ1-1	TRBV4-1
TGTGCCAGCAGCGCAGGGGGGGGACTCAATCAGCCCCAGCATTTT	CASSAGGGLNQPQHF	TRBD1	few	TRBJ1-5	TRBV7-2
TGCAGCGTTATCAGGGGGCAGTTGGTTCAGCCCCAGCATTTT	CSVIRGQLVQPQHF	TRBD1	NA	TRBJ1-5	TRBV29-1